The next 32 T cell receptor beta chains were all read from a single sample in a study of T cell responses to AZD1222 COVID-19 vaccine. Sequenced by immunoSEQ multiplex PCR; TCRdb stores in-frame clones only, minus some. This table has some 130,000 clones, roughly 88% appearing once. The sequenced sample was peripheral blood, obtained on day 0 of AZD1222 vaccination. Every receptor here comes from an adult in good health.

The chain carries TRBV5-4 and TRBJ1-1; no definite D call. The CDR3 contains 16 residues. Trimming took 3 bases from V and 0 from J, leaving 15 bases between them. The germline V gene encodes CDR1 SGHNT and CDR2 YYREEE (reference sequence). CDR3: CASSSTLIEMNTEAFF. CDR3 DNA: TGTGCCAGCAGCTCAACCCTTATCGAGATGAACACTGAAGCTTTCTTT.

The CDR3 sequence is CASSFGGRGEQYF. CDR3 DNA: TGTGCCAGCAGTTTTGGCGGTCGGGGCGAGCAGTACTTC. This rearrangement joins TRBV28 to TRBJ2-7, with D possibly being TRBD2 (5 bases). The length of the CDR3 is 13 residues. Trimming removed 3 bases from V and 6 bases from J, with 12 bases in between. The germline V gene has CDR1 MDHEN and CDR2 SYDVKM.

The genes are TRBV18 and TRBJ2-5; 9 bases line up with TRBD1. CDR3 length: 17 amino acids. Germline CDR1 is KGHSH and CDR2 is LQKENI. V lost 3 bases and J lost 5; bases outside the gene matches: 13. CDR3 amino acids: CASSPLSGTGIRETQYF. CDR3 nucleotides: TGTGCCAGCTCACCGTTATCGGGGACAGGGATTCGGGAGACCCAGTACTTC. The full variable domain, its missing parts supplied by reference TRBV18 and TRBJ2-5, is NAGVMQNPRHLVRRRGQEARLRCSPMKGHSHVYWYRQLPEEGLKFMVYLQKENIIDESGMPKERFSAEFPKEGPSILRIQQVVRGDSAAYFCASSPLSGTGIRETQYFGPGTRLLVL.

V gene TRBV12-3 or TRBV12-4 combines with J gene TRBJ1-5; D unclear. This CDR3 contains 13 residues. The V gene lost 6 bases and the J gene lost 9 bases, with 15 bases spanning the gap. CDR3 bases: TGTGCCAGCAGCATCGCCGTAGTATGGCCCCAGCATTTT. Protein sequence: CASSIAVVWPQHF.

The chain carries TRBV7-3 and TRBJ1-2, with a tentative D call TRBD1 (6 bases). CDR1 is SGHTA, CDR2 FQGTGA, per germline. The CDR3 loop spans 15 amino acids. V shed 5 bases and J shed 8 bases, with 21 bases lying between them. CDR3 amino acids: CASSRGLDHRDGYTF. In DNA form, the CDR3 reads TGTGCCAGCAGCCGCGGATTAGACCACAGGGACGGCTACACCTTC.

This clone was seen only once. In DNA form, the CDR3 reads TGTGCCAGCAGCTTTACCGGAAAAACTAATGAAAAACTGTTTTTT. This encodes CASSFTGKTNEKLFF. The chain couples TRBV7-9 to TRBJ1-4; D call uncertain. The V end was cut by 3 bases, the J end by 1 base, with 9 bases between. The germline V gene encodes CDR1 SEHNR and CDR2 FQNEAQ (reference sequence). The CDR3 loop spans 15 amino acids.

The gene calls are TRBV6-1 and TRBJ2-4; 11 nucleotides agree with TRBD2. Germline lookup yields CDR1 MNHNS and CDR2 SASEGT. CDR3 size: 17 residues. The V gene end was trimmed by 3 bases and the J gene end by 0 bases; junction bases not matched to a gene: 4. The CDR3 bases are TGTGCCAGCAGTGACCCCGGGACTAGCGGAGCCAAAAACATTCAGTACTTC. This encodes CASSDPGTSGAKNIQYF.

In this sample, this clone turned up a few times. The chain carries TRBV18 and TRBJ2-3, with D unresolved. This CDR3 has 13 residues. Germline-derived CDR1 and CDR2 are KGHSH and LQKENI. Trimming pared 3 bases from V and 2 bases from J, leaving 6 bases between. CDR3 sequence (DNA): TGTGCCAGCTCACCTACAATCACAGATACGCAGTATTTT. It codes for CASSPTITDTQYF.

In its sample, this clone was seen once. The chain links TRBV5-5 to TRBJ2-1, with 10 bases matching TRBD2. This CDR3 has 15 amino acids. CDR1 is SGHKS and CDR2 is YYEKEE in the germline V gene (reference sequence). The J segment lost 8 bases and the V segment lost 4 bases, leaving 9 bases of the junction unmatched. Written as DNA, the CDR3 is TGTGCCAGCAGCCCCGAGCGGGGGGGCCGACATGAGCAGTTCTTC. It encodes CASSPERGGRHEQFF. Full variable domain (outside the CDR3, taken from reference TRBV5-5 and TRBJ2-1): DAGVTQSPTHLIKTRGQQVTLRCSPISGHKSVSWYQQVLGQGPQFIFQYYEKEERGRGNFPDRFSARQFPNYSSELNVNALLLGDSALYLCASSPERGGRHEQFFGPGTRLTVL.

This chain joins TRBV7-2 and TRBJ2-7, with 10 bases aligning to TRBD2. Per germline, CDR1 SGHTA and CDR2 FQGNSA. With 5 bases clipped from V and 9 bases from J, the junction kept 10 bases outside the gene matches. This CDR3 has 14 residues. The CDR3 bases are TGTGCCAGCAGCAAGCCGGGACTAGCGCCGATGCAGTACTTC. Protein: CASSKPGLAPMQYF.

The V and J genes are TRBV19 and TRBJ1-2; TRBD1 is a possible D gene (6 bases). Between the trimmed V and J ends, which lost 3 bases and 2 bases, there was a span of 19 bases. The germline V gene encodes CDR1 LNHDA and CDR2 SQIVND (reference sequence). This CDR3 is built from 17 residues. The DNA of the CDR3 is TGTGCCAGTAGTATCCCCGGATTGGCGGGGGGCAACTATGGCTACACCTTC. Protein product: CASSIPGLAGGNYGYTF.

The J gene is TRBJ1-4, the V gene TRBV30, with D possibly TRBD1 on 5 matching bases. The CDR3 consists of 13 residues. V lost 2 bases and J lost 10, with 14 bases in between. The germline CDR1 and CDR2 sequences are GTSNPN and SVGIG (reference sequence). CDR3 loop: CAWSPGTGGKLFF. The CDR3, as DNA: TGTGCCTGGAGTCCCGGAACGGGGGGAAAACTGTTTTTT.

V is TRBV7-3 and J is TRBJ1-1; D gene ambiguous. There are 13 residues in the CDR3. V dropped 1 base and J dropped 1 base, with 4 bases sitting between them. CDR1 is SGHTA, CDR2 FQGTGA, per germline. This CDR3 is CASSLKRNTEAFF. The CDR3 nucleotides are TGTGCCAGCAGCTTAAAAAGGAACACTGAAGCTTTCTTT.

CDR3: CASSPKARSSGANVLTF. For the CDR3, the DNA is TGTGCCAGCAGCCCCAAGGCCCGTTCCTCTGGGGCCAACGTCCTGACTTTC. The chain couples TRBV7-9 to TRBJ2-6; D unresolved. This CDR3 has 17 residues. Trimming shortened V by 5 bases and J by 0 bases, and 14 bases separated the two germline ends. Germline loops: CDR1 SEHNR, CDR2 FQNEAQ (reference sequence).

The chain uses TRBV7-3 and TRBJ2-5; D is ambiguous. The CDR3 covers 11 residues. The V end was cut by 5 bases, the J end by 0 bases, with 1 base between. CDR1 is SGHTA, CDR2 FQGTGA, per germline. The CDR3: CASSNQETQYF. DNA of the CDR3: TGTGCCAGCAGCAACCAAGAGACCCAGTACTTC.

With regard to this clone: A read error is possible here, since a much larger clone lies one base away. This chain joins TRBV7-2 and TRBJ1-5; no clear D gene. The CDR3 spans 13 residues. V was pared by 5 bases and J by 3 bases, with 8 bases between. The V gene's germline CDR1 is SGHTA and CDR2 FQGNSA. The CDR3 here is CASSLGPNQPQHF. CDR3 DNA sequence: TGTGCCAGCAGCCTGGGCCCCAATCAGCCCCAGCATTTT.

This chain connects TRBV11-3 to TRBJ1-2; maybe TRBD1 (5 bases). CDR3 size: 15 residues. V lost 1 base, J lost 0 bases, and 9 bases lay in between. Germline-derived CDR1 and CDR2 are SGHNT and YENEEA. The DNA for the CDR3 is TGTGCCAGCAGCTTAGTGGGGGAAACTAACTATGGCTACACCTTC. It yields the protein CASSLVGETNYGYTF.

The chain is built from TRBV5-1 and TRBJ2-1, with 7 bases lining up with TRBD2. V lost 3 bases and J lost 5; bases outside the gene matches: 5. CDR3 length: 14 amino acids. Germline V lookup: CDR1 SGHRS, CDR2 YFSETQ. The CDR3 reads CASSSGLPNNEQFF. The CDR3 bases are TGCGCCAGCAGCTCGGGACTACCCAACAATGAGCAGTTCTTC.

The V call is TRBV5-8, the J call TRBJ2-7; a weak D match, TRBD2 (5 bases). Trimming removed 6 bases at V and 6 bases at J, with 25 bases between. The germline CDR1 and CDR2 sequences are SGHTS and YDEGEE. The CDR3 contains 16 residues. CDR3 sequence reads: CASTLGNRLVGSEQYF. CDR3 in DNA: TGTGCCAGCACCCTCGGGAATCGGCTGGTTGGGAGCGAGCAGTACTTC.

This clone was seen once. The chain's CDR3 is CASSLGGPTDTQYF. CDR3 in DNA: TGCGCCAGCAGCTTGGGGGGGCCCACAGATACGCAGTATTTT. The V call is TRBV5-1, the J call TRBJ2-3; maybe TRBD1 (6 bases). Trimming stripped 0 bases from V and 2 bases from J, with 7 bases between. Germline loops: CDR1 SGHRS, CDR2 YFSETQ. The CDR3 has 14 residues.

V gene TRBV24-1 combines with J gene TRBJ2-1; no definite D call. In germline, CDR1 is KGHDR, CDR2 SFDVKD. The ends were cut back, 3 bases at V and 15 bases at J, with 14 bases in the middle. This CDR3 region has 12 residues. CDR3 amino acids: CATSDGIAGGFF. Written as DNA, the CDR3 is TGTGCCACCAGTGATGGTATCGCCGGCGGGTTCTTC.

The rearrangement links TRBV5-1 to TRBJ2-6, with TRBD2 matching 11 bases. Germline trimming cut 0 bases from V and 2 bases from J; bases unmatched to any gene: 10. Germline CDR1 is SGHRS and CDR2 is YFSETQ. This CDR3 comprises 20 residues. CDR3 amino acids: CASSLGLAGTDKTGANVLTF. As DNA, the CDR3 is TGCGCCAGCAGCTTGGGACTAGCGGGGACCGACAAAACTGGGGCCAACGTCCTGACTTTC.

The chain is built from TRBV7-8 and TRBJ2-7, with TRBD2 identical over 7 bases. CDR3 length: 16 residues. The V and J ends lost 4 bases and 1 base, in that order; junction bases with no gene match: 10. Looked up from germline, CDR1 is SGHVS and CDR2 is FQNEAQ. As DNA, the CDR3 is TGTGCCAGCAGCTCTACTCCGGGACTATTTTCCTACGAGCAGTACTTC. It codes for CASSSTPGLFSYEQYF.

This chain connects TRBV19 to TRBJ1-1, with D uncertain. This CDR3 comprises 12 residues. V lost 3 bases, J lost 3 bases, and 5 bases lay in between. Germline V gene lookup returns CDR1 LNHDA and CDR2 SQIVND (reference sequence). The CDR3 loop reads CASSMDHTEAFF. CDR3 nucleotide sequence: TGTGCCAGTAGTATGGACCACACTGAAGCTTTCTTT. Together with reference TRBV19 and TRBJ1-1, the CDR3 gives the full variable domain: DGGITQSPKYLFRKEGQNVTLSCEQNLNHDAMYWYRQDPGQGLRLIYYSQIVNDFQKGDIAEGYSVSREKKESFPLTVTSAQKNPTAFYLCASSMDHTEAFFGQGTRLTVV.

This sequence joins TRBV4-1 and TRBJ2-1, with 7 bases identical to TRBD1. The CDR3 is 14 residues long. Germline lookup yields CDR1 MGHRA and CDR2 YSYEKL. V lost 0 bases, J lost 8 bases, and 4 bases stayed unmatched. DNA for the CDR3: TGCGCCAGCAGCCAAGATGGGACAGCCCATGAGCAGTTCTTC. Protein sequence: CASSQDGTAHEQFF.

V and J are TRBV12-5 and TRBJ2-6; no reliable D call. The CDR3 runs to 17 residues. Germline V gene data show CDR1 as LGHNT and CDR2 as FRNRAP. Trimming pared 6 bases from V and 0 bases from J, leaving 15 bases between. The CDR3 nucleotides are TGTGCTAGTGGGGTGGCAGGATGGACCTCTGGGGCCAACGTCCTGACTTTC. Residues: CASGVAGWTSGANVLTF.

The chain recombines TRBV18 with TRBJ2-1; D is perhaps TRBD1 (6 bases). V was cut by 1 base and J by 6 bases, with 16 bases left in between. The germline V gene has CDR1 KGHSH and CDR2 LQKENI. The CDR3 spans 16 residues. CDR3 protein: CASSPQTYQGGNEQFF. CDR3 in DNA: TGTGCCAGCTCACCACAGACCTACCAAGGGGGCAATGAGCAGTTCTTC.

The chain uses TRBV18 and TRBJ2-5; no clear D gene. CDR3 length equals 12 residues. Germline loops: CDR1 KGHSH, CDR2 LQKENI. Trimming left V 1 base short and J 5 bases short, with 5 bases between. CDR3: CASSPLGETQYF. Here the CDR3 DNA reads TGTGCCAGCTCACCACTAGGGGAGACCCAGTACTTC.

This clone is judged medium-sized. Other nucleotide sequences in the sample specify the same CDR3. The V and J genes are TRBV7-8 and TRBJ1-1; no clear D. This CDR3 region has 13 residues. Germline CDR1 reads SGHVS; CDR2 reads FQNEAQ. Deletions cut 1 base from V and 1 base from J, with 4 bases between. DNA for the CDR3: TGTGCCAGCAGCTTAGAAGGGAACACTGAAGCTTTCTTT. This gives the protein CASSLEGNTEAFF.

The V and J genes are TRBV6-2 or TRBV6-3 and TRBJ2-1, with a tentative D call TRBD2 (6 bases). V lost 2 bases, J lost 8 bases, and 16 bases lay in between. CDR1 is MNHEY and CDR2 is SVGEGT in the germline V gene. There are 15 residues in the CDR3. The CDR3 nucleotides are TGTGCCAGCAGTTACGCGTCGGAGGGTTCGGATGAGCAGTTCTTC. It codes for CASSYASEGSDEQFF.

The chain uses TRBV9 and TRBJ1-4; 7 bases fit TRBD1. CDR1 is SGDLS and CDR2 is YYNGEE in the germline V gene. CDR3 length equals 12 residues. The trim removed 2 bases at V and 12 bases at J, leaving 4 bases unmatched. In DNA, the CDR3 is TGTGCCAGCAGCGTGCGACAGGGCGAACTGTTTTTT. This translates into CASSVRQGELFF.

J is TRBJ2-7 and V is TRBV5-5; TRBD1 might be the D (6 bases). CDR1 and CDR2 (germline): SGHKS, YYEKEE (reference sequence). There are 14 residues in the CDR3. The V gene lost 4 bases and the J gene lost 0 bases, with 11 bases spanning the gap. Written as DNA, the CDR3 is TGTGCCAGCAGCCCATGGGGGCCCTCCTACGAGCAGTACTTC. This encodes CASSPWGPSYEQYF. Full variable domain (outside the CDR3, taken from reference TRBV5-5 and TRBJ2-7): DAGVTQSPTHLIKTRGQQVTLRCSPISGHKSVSWYQQVLGQGPQFIFQYYEKEERGRGNFPDRFSARQFPNYSSELNVNALLLGDSALYLCASSPWGPSYEQYFGPGTRLTVT.